This T cell receptor beta chain was recorded in a study of patients and donors after allogeneic stem cell transplantation. This clonotype showed up just a few times. TCRdb itself ran the RT-PCR reads through MiXCR, one entry per CDR3 protein. The data hold some 880,000 distinct CDR3 sequences, with around 17% observed a single time. The length of the CDR3 is 13 residues. Trimming shortened V by 0 bases and J by 7 bases, and 10 bases separated the two germline ends. Germline V CDR1 and CDR2: SGHRS, YFSETQ. The sample consisted of blood, either unsorted or a sorted T cell fraction (not recorded which). This clonotype originated in a human donor who was either an allogeneic HSCT recipient or a stem cell or donor lymphocyte infusion donor (not recorded which). It is not recorded whose cells these are; they may come from a transplant donor. V is TRBV5-1 and J is TRBJ1-1; a possible D gene is TRBD1 (6 bases). The CDR3 DNA sequence: TGCGCCAGCAGCTTGGGAGGCAGGGGTGAAGCTTTCTTT. Its protein product is CASSLGGRGEAFF.